This T cell receptor beta chain is drawn from a study of radiotherapy plus CTLA-4 blockade in lung cancer. Study results and caveats: Radiotherapy plus ipilimumab was followed by expansion in blood of tumor-derived TCR clones.

Generated by immunoSEQ multiplex PCR, the TCRdb table keeps only in-frame clones and is missing some. The sample includes approximately 80,000 clones, nearly 75% seen only once; the top ten take approximately 10%. Details on this clone: Its antigen is still unknown.

The CDR3 has 13 residues. Looked up from germline, CDR1 is SGHTA and CDR2 is FQGNSA. Trimming pared 0 bases from V and 8 bases from J, leaving 10 bases between. V gene TRBV7-2 combines with J gene TRBJ1-2; D call uncertain. The sequence was obtained from a human donor with non-small cell lung cancer whose response to radiotherapy plus ipilimumab could not be evaluated. This specimen consisted of peripheral blood, obtained from a patient treated with radiotherapy plus ipilimumab. DNA of the CDR3: TGTGCCAGCAGCTTAGCGATCAGCGGGGGCTACACCTTC. It specifies CASSLAISGGYTF.